A single sample is the source of the 11 T cell receptor beta chains below, sequenced in a study of blood T cell repertoires in COVID-19. The assay was immunoSEQ multiplex PCR, and TCRdb's table has in-frame clones only and misses some. The table has about 160,000 clones, just over 85% seen once. Sequencing was carried out using peripheral blood. The receptors come from a man aged 50 to 60 with active or convalescent COVID-19.

About this clone: Other DNA sequences in this specimen translate into the identical CDR3. The rearrangement uses TRBV5-1 and TRBJ1-5, with a weak D call TRBD1 (6 bases). There are 14 residues in the CDR3. Germline lookup yields CDR1 SGHRS and CDR2 YFSETQ. V lost 3 bases and J lost 2, with 9 bases in between. The CDR3 loop reads CASSWGGGNQPQHF. CDR3 in DNA: TGCGCCAGCAGCTGGGGGGGCGGCAATCAGCCCCAGCATTTT.

This chain links TRBV19 with TRBJ1-4; 7 nucleotides agree with TRBD1. Germline values: CDR1 LNHDA, CDR2 SQIVND (reference sequence). The CDR3 runs 14 residues. Germline trimming cut 7 bases from V and 8 bases from J; bases unmatched to any gene: 10. The CDR3 spells CASTATGQNEKLFF. Written as DNA, the CDR3 is TGTGCCAGTACCGCGACAGGGCAGAACGAAAAACTGTTTTTT.

This chain joins TRBV27 and TRBJ2-5; D perhaps matches TRBD1 (5 bases). Trimming took off 6 bases at V and 7 bases at J, with 15 bases between the two ends. This CDR3 comprises 13 residues. Germline assignment: CDR1 MNHEY and CDR2 SMNVEV (reference sequence). This CDR3 is CASRIDRYGTQYF. Written as DNA, the CDR3 is TGTGCCAGCAGAATAGACAGATACGGGACCCAGTACTTC.

The chain recombines TRBV27 with TRBJ1-6, with a weak D call TRBD1 (5 bases). The ends were cut back, 5 bases at V and 6 bases at J, with 14 bases in the middle. The CDR3 runs to 15 residues. Germline values: CDR1 MNHEY, CDR2 SMNVEV (reference sequence). In nucleotides, the CDR3 is TGTGCCAGCAGTACTCTGGGGGGGTTTAATTCACCCCTCCACTTT. It specifies CASSTLGGFNSPLHF.

The chain uses TRBV6-5 and TRBJ2-7, with D possibly matching TRBD1 (6 bases). The CDR3 consists of 14 residues. The V gene lost 0 bases and the J gene lost 3 bases, with 9 bases spanning the gap. CDR1 and CDR2 from the germline V gene are MNHEY and SVGAGI. The CDR3 protein is CASSYSTGHYEQYF. Here the CDR3 DNA reads TGTGCCAGCAGTTACTCGACAGGACACTACGAGCAGTACTTC.

This clone was counted only a few times. This chain uses TRBV3-1 (or the pseudogene TRBV3-2) with TRBJ1-3, with D hard to call. Germline-derived CDR1 and CDR2 are LGHDT and YNNKEL (reference sequence). The CDR3 spans 15 residues. The V end was cut by 1 base, the J end by 0 bases, with 7 bases between. CDR3 nucleotides: TGTGCCAGCAGCCAAGGATTCAGCTCTGGAAACACCATATATTTT. Translating gives CASSQGFSSGNTIYF.

The chain couples TRBV28 to TRBJ1-2; 8 bases are a match to TRBD1. This CDR3 has 14 residues. CDR1 and CDR2 from the germline V gene are MDHEN and SYDVKM. Trimming took 5 bases from V and 8 from J; bases not matched to a gene: 10. CDR3 in amino acids: CASSGPGQVSGYTF. CDR3 DNA sequence: TGTGCCAGCAGTGGTCCGGGACAGGTTTCGGGCTACACCTTC.

The chain links TRBV5-8 to TRBJ1-5, with 9 bases lining up with TRBD1. The CDR3 is made up of 16 amino acids. Germline V gene sequence: CDR1 SGHTS, CDR2 YDEGEE. V lost 4 bases, J lost 4 bases, and 9 bases stayed unmatched. The CDR3, as DNA: TGTGCCAGCAGCCTAACCGGGACAGGGAGGAATCAGCCCCAGCATTTT. As protein: CASSLTGTGRNQPQHF.

This chain uses TRBV7-9 with TRBJ2-5, with 7 bases identical to TRBD1. V lost 5 bases, J lost 5 bases, and 14 bases stayed unmatched. The CDR3 runs to 16 residues. Germline V gives CDR1 SEHNR, CDR2 FQNEAQ (reference sequence). CDR3 sequence: CASSPGSGGPRETQYF. CDR3 DNA: TGTGCCAGCAGCCCCGGCTCAGGGGGACCGCGGGAGACCCAGTACTTC.

The V call is TRBV28, the J call TRBJ1-1; 9 bases are a match to TRBD1. The CDR3 is 15 residues long. CDR1 MDHEN and CDR2 SYDVKM come from the germline V gene. The V segment lost 3 bases and the J segment 1 base; nucleotides outside the gene matches: 3. This chain's CDR3 is CASSFGTGRNTEAFF. In DNA form, the CDR3 reads TGTGCCAGCAGTTTCGGGACAGGGAGGAACACTGAAGCTTTCTTT.

This clone has more than one count but fewer than ten. This chain uses TRBV7-2 with TRBJ1-6; D may be TRBD1 (6 bases). Trimming shortened V by 5 bases and J by 5 bases, and 10 bases separated the two germline ends. The CDR3 length is 14 residues. Germline assignment: CDR1 SGHTA and CDR2 FQGNSA. CDR3 sequence (DNA): TGTGCCAGCAGCCAGGACAGAAATAATTCACCCCTCCACTTT. Its translation: CASSQDRNNSPLHF.